These T cell receptor beta chains were read from a single sample in a study of OX40 agonist ivuxolimab in advanced cancers. TCRdb keeps only in-frame clones here, not all; method: immunoSEQ multiplex PCR. The data hold 75,000 to 80,000 clones, with over 75% observed a single time. The sequenced sample was CD4+ or CD8+ T cells sorted from blood, obtained in a trial of the OX40 agonist ivuxolimab. Receptors were obtained from an adult with an advanced solid tumor such as melanoma, head and neck, liver or kidney cancer. The conserved cysteine and the conserved F or W are not part of the CDR3 here. Each record gives: V gene, J gene, CDR3 protein.

>TRBV4-2|TRBJ1-1
ASSQDPDPVGAF
>TRBV5-4|TRBJ2-5
ASTFRETQY
>TRBV4-1|-
ASSQEGTGNSYEQY
>TRBV19|TRBJ2-2
ASSIVTGGFAGELF
>TRBV4-2|TRBJ2-7
ASSQDLRYEREQY
>TRBV11-3|TRBJ2-2
ASSLVGGRNTGELF
>TRBV11-2|TRBJ2-3
ASSLRGGRADTQY
>TRBV11-3|TRBJ2-7
ASSFLGLSSYEQY
>TRBV6-5|TRBJ1-6
ASSRDRGRSPLH
>TRBV5-6|TRBJ1-3
ASSLGLRGLLSGNTIY
>TRBV9|TRBJ1-1
ASSVVGGNTEAF
>TRBV2|TRBJ2-5
ASSEITSVGGETQY
>TRBV7-2|TRBJ1-3
ASSYGPLSGNTIY
>TRBV5-1|TRBJ1-3
ASSQGQANSGNTIY
>TRBV29-1|TRBJ2-3
SAVYLGSGTQY
>TRBV10-3|TRBJ2-7
AISDPNEQY
>TRBV5-4|TRBJ2-2
ASSWKGRENTGELF
>TRBV30|TRBJ1-1
AWNAAEAF
>TRBV11-2|TRBJ2-2
ASSLVGKWTGELF
>TRBV6-5|TRBJ2-1
ASSYSTGGNEQF
>TRBV30|TRBJ1-2
AWSINYGYT
>TRBV5-8|TRBJ2-2
ASSAGLVVGELF
>TRBV10-3|TRBJ2-5
AISESGAQETQY